This section outlines one TCR beta chain sequence together with its context. Its target is not known. Method: immunoSEQ multiplex PCR; TCRdb's copy keeps in-frame clones and lacks some. The sample consists of tens of thousands of clones, 80% of them appearing once. CDR1 GTSNPN and CDR2 SVGIG come from the germline V gene (reference sequence). V dropped 0 bases and J dropped 3 bases, with 3 bases sitting between them. CDR3 size: 11 residues. The sample belongs to a study of T cell responses to AZD1222 COVID-19 vaccine. The study, taken as a whole, reports: CD4 TCRs covered the whole spike, strongest at regions 160-218 and 743-854. Possibly, clonal diversity was underestimated; donors were largely white British and included more females. Only 5 or 6 individuals given AZD1222 were seropositive at baseline.

The sequencing used peripheral blood, collected on day 0 of AZD1222 vaccination. The TCR originated in an adult in good health. The chain couples TRBV30 to TRBJ2-7; D is uncertain. CDR3 DNA: TGTGCCTGGAGTGTACTCTACGAGCAGTACTTC. Translating gives CAWSVLYEQYF. Combining the CDR3 with reference TRBV30 and TRBJ2-7 gives the whole variable domain SQTIHQWPATLVQPVGSPLSLECTVEGTSNPNLYWYRQAAGRGLQLLFYSVGIGQISSEVPQNLSASRPQDRQFILSSKKLLLSDSGFYLCAWSVLYEQYFGPGTRLTVT.